This record concerns one TCR beta chain sequence. What antigen it recognizes has not been identified. No clone much larger than this one lies a single base away; base qualities are absent. Sequences SGDLS (CDR1) and YYNGEE (CDR2) are obtained from the germline V gene. Inclusive of the bounding cysteine and phenylalanine, the CDR3 is 14 residues long. Only the CDR3 DNA is retained, 42 bases long and in frame from the first base. Unmatched junction bases come to 4, with V trimmed by 4 bases and J by 3 bases. Each donor gave one peripheral blood draw, roughly 0.11 L on average, collected into heparinised tubes. Naive, central memory, regulatory and stem cell-like memory CD4+ T cells were sorted on a BD FACSAria II using a panel including CD45RO, CCR7, CD25, CD127, CD95 and CD27. A purity above 98% was achieved for all sorted populations. PBMCs were isolated immediately by Lymphoprep density gradient centrifugation and stained directly without culture. So that batch effects would be minimized, each experiment stained and sorted samples in pairs, pairing one healthy donor with one patient.

This sample was included in a study of beta chain features in type 1 diabetes (dated by TCRdb to the late 2010s). The study in broad terms: Mean age, gender distribution, total cell number and subset yield did not differ between patients and healthy donors. A total of under 120,000,000 sorted cells were examined across all samples, and RNA yield correlated strongly with the number of cells per subset. In the study, recently diagnosed type 1 diabetes patients and matched healthy donors were compared on the TCRB repertoires of their sorted circulating CD4+ T cell subsets. Regulatory and stem cell-like memory subsets were isolated from only 8 patients and 8 healthy donors, whereas naive and central memory subsets came from all 30 or so donors.

The study at large found these results: Shorter templates might have been favored by PCR, but patient and control samples were amplified and corrected together, so both groups would have been affected equally by any skew. At VDJ recombination sites, patients with type 1 diabetes made fewer insertions and deleted more nucleotides, a pattern implying thymic rearrangement abnormalities. Because cDNA was sequenced instead of genomic DNA, highly expressing activated cells could be over-represented, though the groups showed no difference in activation or CD3 levels. A moderate but significant shortening of TCRB CDR3 length was observed in type 1 diabetes patients in all four CD4+ subsets. Because the HLA sub-analyses included only small numbers of individuals, any influence of HLA type on TCRB rearrangement was left unresolved. The naive, central memory and regulatory TCRB repertoires appeared to resemble one another more closely among patients than among healthy donors.

The entire amount of isolated RNA was reverse transcribed using the High Capacity cDNA Reverse Transcription Kit, so the sequenced TCRB transcripts were expressed ones. Deep immunoSEQ sequencing was performed on naive, central memory and regulatory T cell samples, with an average of roughly 4 million total reads per sample. Sorted cells were lysed in RLT buffer and RNA was extracted with DNase-treated RNeasy Micro or Mini kits, depending on cell number. Each cell subset was processed separately to prevent cross-contamination, with patient and healthy donor samples processed together. Using the immunoSEQ multiplex PCR, TCRB sequences were amplified from cDNA into 87-bp fragments spanning the CDR3 region. Sequencing of the amplicons was performed on the Illumina HiSeq platform. On the authors' methods: Synthetic template baselines were used to correct PCR bias computationally, reads within Hamming distance 2 were collapsed together, and singletons that could not be merged were discarded. By aligning reads against IMGT, V, D and J genes, CDR3 length, and insertions or deletions at six rearrangement sites were assigned. Within each subset, clonotype counts were normalized to the number of sorted cells before true diversity and Gini coefficients were calculated with the tcR R package. The overlap coefficient, calculated on TCRB nucleotide sequences, was used to quantify repertoire sharing. Imported from immuneACCESS, the table was reduced by TCRdb to in-frame sequences with V and J called. These copies leave out some clones; in studies compared against another copy, an unresolved V gene accounts for under half, and the cause of the remainder is not known. V, J and clone size are taken as reported in that table, and D and trimming were inferred from the DNA itself. Counted in this sample were about 150,000 clones; around a tenth of them appeared once. The ten largest clones add up to 0.5% of the sample.

The sequence was collected from a young man with type 1 diabetes. This chain is built from TRBV9 and TRBJ2-3, with TRBD2 identical over 8 junction bases. The sequenced material came from central memory CD4+ T cells from blood. The nucleotide sequence reads as follows: TGTGCCAGCAGCAGACTAGCGAGAACAGATACGCAGTATTTT. This codes for CASSRLARTDTQYF.